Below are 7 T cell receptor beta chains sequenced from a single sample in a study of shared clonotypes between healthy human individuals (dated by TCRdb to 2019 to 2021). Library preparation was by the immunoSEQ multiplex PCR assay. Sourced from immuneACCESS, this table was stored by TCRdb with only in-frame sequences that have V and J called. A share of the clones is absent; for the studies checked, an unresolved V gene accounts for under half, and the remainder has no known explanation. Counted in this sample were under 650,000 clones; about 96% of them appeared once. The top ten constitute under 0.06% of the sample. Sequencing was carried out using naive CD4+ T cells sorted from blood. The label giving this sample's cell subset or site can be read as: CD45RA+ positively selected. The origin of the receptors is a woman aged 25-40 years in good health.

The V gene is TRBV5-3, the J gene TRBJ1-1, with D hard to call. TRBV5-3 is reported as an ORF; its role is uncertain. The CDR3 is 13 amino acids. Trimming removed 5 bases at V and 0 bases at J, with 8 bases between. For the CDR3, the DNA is TGTGCCAGAAGTAGTCCGGTGAACACTGAAGCTTTCTTT. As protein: CARSSPVNTEAFF.

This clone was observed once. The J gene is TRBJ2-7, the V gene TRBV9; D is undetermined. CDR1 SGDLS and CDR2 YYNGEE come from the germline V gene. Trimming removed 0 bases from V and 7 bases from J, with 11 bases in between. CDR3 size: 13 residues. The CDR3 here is CASSVEGLGEQYF. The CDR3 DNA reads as TGTGCCAGCAGCGTAGAAGGGTTAGGTGAGCAGTACTTC.

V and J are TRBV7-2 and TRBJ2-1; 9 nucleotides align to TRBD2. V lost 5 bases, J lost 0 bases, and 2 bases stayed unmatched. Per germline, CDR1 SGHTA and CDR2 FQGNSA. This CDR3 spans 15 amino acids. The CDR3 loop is CASSVSGSSYNEQFF. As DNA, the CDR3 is TGTGCCAGCAGCGTTAGCGGGAGCTCCTACAATGAGCAGTTCTTC.

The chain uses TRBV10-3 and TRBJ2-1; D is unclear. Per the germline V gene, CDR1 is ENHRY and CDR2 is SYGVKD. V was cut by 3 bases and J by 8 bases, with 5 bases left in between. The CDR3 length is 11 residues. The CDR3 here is CAISETHEQFF. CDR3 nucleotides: TGTGCCATCAGTGAAACCCATGAGCAGTTCTTC.

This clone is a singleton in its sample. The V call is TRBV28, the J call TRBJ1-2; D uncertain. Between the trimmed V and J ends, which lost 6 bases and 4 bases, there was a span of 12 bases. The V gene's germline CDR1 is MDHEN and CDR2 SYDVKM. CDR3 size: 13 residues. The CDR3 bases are TGTGCCAGCAGCCGAAATCCCCTCTATGGCTACACCTTC. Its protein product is CASSRNPLYGYTF.

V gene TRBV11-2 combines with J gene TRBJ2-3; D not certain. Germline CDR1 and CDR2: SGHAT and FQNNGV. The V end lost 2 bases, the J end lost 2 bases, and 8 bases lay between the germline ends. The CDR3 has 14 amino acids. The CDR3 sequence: CASSLLQYTDTQYF. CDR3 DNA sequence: TGTGCCAGCAGCTTACTACAGTACACAGATACGCAGTATTTT.

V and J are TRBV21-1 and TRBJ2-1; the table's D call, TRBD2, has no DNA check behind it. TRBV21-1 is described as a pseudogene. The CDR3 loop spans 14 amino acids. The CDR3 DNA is TGTGCCAGCAGCAAAAACTACGTTTCGAATGAGCAGTTCTTC. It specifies CASSKNYVSNEQFF.